Detailed here is one T cell receptor (beta chain). These data belong to a study of siplizumab effects on memory and regulatory T cells. Germline CDR1 reads SGHVS; CDR2 reads FQNEAQ. The CDR3 covers 14 residues. Trimming pared 4 bases from V and 4 bases from J, leaving 11 bases between. The table came from immunoSEQ multiplex PCR; TCRdb's copy has only in-frame clones and leaves some out. This table holds tens of thousands of clones, just over 95% found once. The chain carries TRBV7-8 and TRBJ1-3; unclear D gene. The sequencing input was naive CD8+ T cells sorted from blood. This sequence was found in a human donor in good health. This chain's CDR3 is CASSSGGLGNTIYF. The CDR3 DNA sequence: TGTGCCAGCAGCTCCGGTGGTCTGGGAAACACCATATATTTT.